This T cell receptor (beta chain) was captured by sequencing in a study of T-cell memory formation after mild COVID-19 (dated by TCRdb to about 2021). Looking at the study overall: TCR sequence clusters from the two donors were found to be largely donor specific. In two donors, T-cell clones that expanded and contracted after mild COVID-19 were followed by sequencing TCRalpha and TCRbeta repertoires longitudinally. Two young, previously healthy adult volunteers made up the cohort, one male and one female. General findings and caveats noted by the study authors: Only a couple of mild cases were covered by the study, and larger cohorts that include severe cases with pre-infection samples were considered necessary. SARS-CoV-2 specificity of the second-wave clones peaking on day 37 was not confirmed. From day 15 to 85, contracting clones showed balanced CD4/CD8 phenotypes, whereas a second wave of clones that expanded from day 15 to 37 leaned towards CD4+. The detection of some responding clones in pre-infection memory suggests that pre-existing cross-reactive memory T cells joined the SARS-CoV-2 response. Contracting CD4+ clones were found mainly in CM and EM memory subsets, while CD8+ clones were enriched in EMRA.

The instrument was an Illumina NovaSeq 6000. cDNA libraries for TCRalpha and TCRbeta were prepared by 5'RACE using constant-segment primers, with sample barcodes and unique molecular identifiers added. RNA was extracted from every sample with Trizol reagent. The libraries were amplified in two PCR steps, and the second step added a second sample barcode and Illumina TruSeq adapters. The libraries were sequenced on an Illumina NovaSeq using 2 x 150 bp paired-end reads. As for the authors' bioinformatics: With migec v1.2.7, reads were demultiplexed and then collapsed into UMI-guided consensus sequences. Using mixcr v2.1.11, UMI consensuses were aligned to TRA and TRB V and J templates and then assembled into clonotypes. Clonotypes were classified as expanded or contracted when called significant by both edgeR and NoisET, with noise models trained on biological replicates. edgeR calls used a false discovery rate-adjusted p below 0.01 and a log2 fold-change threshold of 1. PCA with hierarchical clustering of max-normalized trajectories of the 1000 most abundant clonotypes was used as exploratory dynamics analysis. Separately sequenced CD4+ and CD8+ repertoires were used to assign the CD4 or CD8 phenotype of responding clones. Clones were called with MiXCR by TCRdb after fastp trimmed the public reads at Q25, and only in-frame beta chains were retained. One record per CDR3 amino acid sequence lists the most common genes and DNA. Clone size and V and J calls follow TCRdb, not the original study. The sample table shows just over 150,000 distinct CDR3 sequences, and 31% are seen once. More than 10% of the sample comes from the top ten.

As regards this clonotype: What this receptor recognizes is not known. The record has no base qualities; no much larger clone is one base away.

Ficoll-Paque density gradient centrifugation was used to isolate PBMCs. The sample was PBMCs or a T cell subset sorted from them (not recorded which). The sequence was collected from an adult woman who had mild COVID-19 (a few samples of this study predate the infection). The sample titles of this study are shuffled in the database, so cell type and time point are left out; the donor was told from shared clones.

The DNA reads TGTGCCAGCAGTGACCCTCTTAGTCCGGTCCGGGACACCGAGGCTAACTATGGCTACACCTTC. Its amino acids are CASSDPLSPVRDTEANYGYTF. Recombination joined TRBV6-4 with TRBJ1-2; possibly the D gene is TRBD1, per 6 matching bases. Looking up the germline V gene yields CDR1 MRHNA and CDR2 SNTAGT. The V and J ends are trimmed by 2 bases and 0 bases, leaving 28 bases between them. The CDR3 contains 21 residues, cysteine and phenylalanine counted. Only CDR3 DNA is held: 63 bases, read in frame from base 1.